The 27 T cell receptor beta chains given below trace back to one sample, sequenced in a study of glioma-infiltrating T cells. Amplification of TCR alpha and beta CDR3 regions from RNA used iRepertoire nested multiplex PCR. One entry per CDR3 protein results from TCRdb running MiXCR on the multiplex PCR reads. The sample shows some 90,000 distinct CDR3 sequences, 35% to 45% of them seen only once. Input material: glioma tissue, nonneoplastic brain tissue, or PBMCs (not recorded which). The receptors were sampled from a human donor with low-grade glioma or glioblastoma, undergoing nonglioma brain surgery, or in good health (not recorded which).

Of note for this clonotype: This may be a read error, as it is one base from a much larger clone. The CDR3 nucleotides read TGCAGAGTTCGGACAGGACACGAGCAGTACTTC. This codes for CRVRTGHEQYF. The chain has TRBV29-1 and TRBJ2-7, with 7 bases lining up with TRBD1. This CDR3 has 11 residues. Per germline, CDR1 SQVTM and CDR2 ANQGSEA.

Details on this clonotype: A junction boundary mismatches the germline segment, possibly from a read error. CDR3 sequence: CAGSYPAGQENQETQYF. CDR3 nucleotide sequence: TGTGCCGGCAGTTACCCGGCCGGACAGGAAAATCAAGAGACCCAGTACTTC. The chain joins TRBV6-2 or TRBV6-3 to TRBJ2-5; TRBD1 aligns across 7 bases. CDR1 and CDR2 from the germline V gene are MNHEY and SVGEGT. The CDR3 covers 17 residues.

This clonotype was counted at least ten times. V gene TRBV27 combines with J gene TRBJ2-3; 7 bases map to TRBD1. The CDR3 totals 18 residues. Trimming removed 4 bases from V and 6 bases from J; junction bases left unmatched: 19. Germline CDR1 is MNHEY and CDR2 is SMNVEV (reference sequence). The CDR3 DNA sequence: TGTGCCAGCAGTTCACCCTACCTAACAGGGGCCTCGGAGGATACGCAGTATTTT. This sequence encodes CASSSPYLTGASEDTQYF.

V usage is TRBV27 and J usage is TRBJ2-3; 7 nucleotides align to TRBD2. Germline V gene data show CDR1 as MNHEY and CDR2 as SMNVEV (reference sequence). V trimming: 5 bases; J trimming: 5 bases; junction bases outside the gene matches: 4. CDR3 size: 13 residues. The CDR3 loop is CASSVGGVDTQYF. As DNA, the CDR3 is TGTGCCAGCAGTGTGGGGGGGGTAGATACGCAGTATTTT.

In this sample, this clonotype turned up many times. The CDR3 loop reads CASSKGATYEQFF. The DNA for the CDR3 is TGTGCCAGCAGTAAAGGGGCGACCTATGAGCAGTTCTTC. V is TRBV6-1 and J is TRBJ2-1; D possibly corresponds to TRBD1 (5 bases). Germline CDR1 MNHNS, CDR2 SASEGT. This CDR3 comprises 13 residues. The V gene lost 5 bases and the J gene lost 8 bases, with 13 bases spanning the gap.

Ten or more counts support this clonotype. The V and J genes are TRBV6-1 and TRBJ2-7; D possibly matches TRBD1 or TRBD2 (5 bases each). V lost 7 bases to trimming and J lost 3 bases, with 13 bases between them. The length of the CDR3 is 13 residues. Per the germline V gene, CDR1 is MNHNS and CDR2 is SASEGT. The CDR3 DNA reads TGTGCCAGCAATACGGGGCAGGACTACGAGCAGTACTTC. Amino acid sequence: CASNTGQDYEQYF.

This clonotype appeared many times. The chain couples TRBV4-1 to TRBJ1-5; D gene unclear. Trimming shortened V by 2 bases and J by 5 bases, and 22 bases separated the two germline ends. The germline gives CDR1 MGHRA, CDR2 YSYEKL. CDR3 length: 18 amino acids. The CDR3 spells CASSQINMVGSGDQPQHF. CDR3 sequence (DNA): TGCGCCAGCAGCCAAATAAACATGGTGGGGTCAGGCGATCAGCCCCAGCATTTT.

This clonotype was observed many times. This chain connects TRBV20-1 to TRBJ2-5; D not resolved. The V and J ends lost 3 bases and 4 bases respectively, with 6 bases between them. CDR1 DFQATT and CDR2 SNEGSKA come from the germline V gene (reference sequence). The CDR3 has 11 amino acids. CDR3 nucleotides: TGCAGTGCTAGGGGAACAGAGACCCAGTACTTC. The encoded protein is CSARGTETQYF.

About this clonotype itself: Mismatch with germline at one junction end may stem from a read error. This rearrangement joins TRBV7-6 to TRBJ2-5; TRBD2 aligns across 8 bases. The length of the CDR3 is 17 residues. Germline-derived CDR1 and CDR2 are SGHVS and FNYEAQ. The CDR3 sequence is CDSSLVGSGAYQETQYF. The CDR3 DNA reads TGTGACAGCAGCTTAGTTGGTAGCGGGGCGTACCAAGAGACCCAGTACTTC. Full variable domain (missing parts from reference TRBV7-6 and TRBJ2-5): GAGVSQSPRYKVTKRGQDVALRCDPISGHVSLYWYRQALGQGPEFLTYFNYEAQQDKSGLPNDRFSAERPEGSISTLTIQRTEQRDSAMYRCDSSLVGSGAYQETQYFGPGTRLLVL.

This clonotype has at least ten counts. J is TRBJ2-1 and V is TRBV12-3 or TRBV12-4; a weak D match, TRBD1 (6 bases). The CDR3 length is 14 residues. Deletions cut 6 bases from V and 3 bases from J, with 12 bases between. CDR3 sequence (DNA): TGTGCCAGCAGACGAGAGGGGGACTACAATGAGCAGTTCTTC. Its translation is CASRREGDYNEQFF.

This clonotype was seen once. A read error may produce the germline difference seen at one junction end. This rearrangement joins TRBV29-1 to TRBJ2-5; D not certain. This CDR3 contains 12 residues. CDR1 is SQVTM and CDR2 is ANQGSEA in the germline V gene. CDR3 coding DNA: TGCAGCGTTGAACGACATCAAGGGACCCAGTACTTC. Translating it yields CSVERHQGTQYF.

This clonotype was recorded at least ten times. Since the CDR3 does not end with the conserved phenylalanine or tryptophan, this likely comes from a read error. The chain employs TRBV4-1 and TRBJ1-3, with D perhaps matching TRBD1 (5 bases). CDR1 is MGHRA, CDR2 YSYEKL, per germline. This CDR3 contains 15 residues. V lost 1 base and J 9 bases, leaving 16 bases between the germline ends. CDR3 in amino acids: CASSQAGTLTGTIYS. The CDR3 region has the DNA TGCGCCAGCAGCCAAGCCGGGACCCTGACTGGCACCATATATTCT.

Points on this clonotype: The junction departs from germline at one end; a sequencing error may be responsible. The rearrangement joins TRBV29-1 to TRBJ2-6; D possibly corresponds to TRBD1 (5 bases). Germline loops: CDR1 SQVTM, CDR2 ANQGSEA. CDR3 length equals 13 residues. The CDR3 is CSVERYGANVLAF. The CDR3 region has the DNA TGCAGCGTTGAACGGTATGGGGCCAACGTCCTGGCTTTC.

This chain uses TRBV30 with TRBJ2-1; D is ambiguous. Per the germline V gene, CDR1 is GTSNPN and CDR2 is SVGIG (reference sequence). Deletions cut 1 base from V and 7 bases from J, with 11 bases between. The CDR3 is made up of 13 amino acids. CDR3 nucleotides: TGTGCCTGGAGTGACATGTACTCTAATGAGCAGTTCTTC. As protein: CAWSDMYSNEQFF. The complete variable domain, with remaining parts taken from reference TRBV30 and TRBJ2-1, reads SQTIHQWPATLVQPVGSPLSLECTVEGTSNPNLYWYRQAAGRGLQLLFYSVGIGQISSEVPQNLSASRPQDRQFILSSKKLLLSDSGFYLCAWSDMYSNEQFFGPGTRLTVL.

This clonotype was detected many times. This chain links TRBV2 with TRBJ2-1, with D hard to call. Germline assignment: CDR1 SNHLY and CDR2 FYNNEI. V lost 6 bases to trimming and J lost 8 bases, with 20 bases between them. The CDR3 runs to 15 residues. CDR3 in amino acids: CASRFTVEMEYEQFF. The CDR3 DNA follows: TGTGCCAGCAGGTTCACAGTGGAAATGGAGTATGAGCAGTTCTTC. The variable domain in full, completed from reference TRBV2 and TRBJ2-1, reads EPEVTQTPSHQVTQMGQEVILRCVPISNHLYFYWYRQILGQKVEFLVSFYNNEISEKSEIFDDQFSVERPDGSNFTLKIRSTKLEDSAMYFCASRFTVEMEYEQFFGPGTRLTVL.

A few counts support this clonotype. It may be a read error: a sequence one base away is much more abundant. The gene calls are TRBV2 and TRBJ1-1; D possibly corresponds to TRBD1 (6 bases). The CDR3 contains 14 residues. Germline loops: CDR1 SNHLY, CDR2 FYNNEI. DNA of the CDR3: TGTGCCAACAGTTATACAGGGACGAACACTGAAGCTTTCTTT. It encodes CANSYTGTNTEAFF. Filled out from reference TRBV2 and TRBJ1-1, the complete variable domain reads EPEVTQTPSHQVTQMGQEVILRCVPISNHLYFYWYRQILGQKVEFLVSFYNNEISEKSEIFDDQFSVERPDGSNFTLKIRSTKLEDSAMYFCANSYTGTNTEAFFGQGTRLTVV.

This clonotype was picked up many times. This chain links TRBV5-1 with TRBJ2-7; 8 positions match TRBD1. J gave up 7 bases and V 4 bases, and 16 bases lay outside the gene matches. The CDR3 loop spans 16 amino acids. Germline assignment: CDR1 SGHRS and CDR2 YFSETQ. The CDR3, as DNA: TGCGCCAGCAGCCTGGACGGACAGGGACTCTTTGGGGAGCAGTACTTC. It is translated as CASSLDGQGLFGEQYF.

Of note for this clonotype: The CDR3 does not close with the conserved phenylalanine or tryptophan, likely indicating a read error. This sequence joins TRBV20-1 and TRBJ2-7; 9 bases line up with TRBD2. CDR1 DFQATT and CDR2 SNEGSKA come from the germline V gene (reference sequence). With V trimmed by 7 bases and J by 3 bases, 13 bases remained unmatched. The CDR3 length is 15 residues. CDR3 sequence: CSDRGELAGHYEQYL. The CDR3 nucleotides read TGCAGTGATAGGGGGGAGCTAGCGGGGCACTACGAGCAGTACCTC.

Comments on this clonotype: The final CDR3 position lacks the conserved phenylalanine or tryptophan, pointing to a likely read error. The chain carries TRBV19 and TRBJ2-5, with TRBD2 as a possible D gene (5 bases). The CDR3 loop spans 14 amino acids. Germline V gene lookup returns CDR1 LNHDA and CDR2 SQIVND (reference sequence). V was trimmed by 6 bases and J by 0 bases, leaving 11 bases between them. CDR3 sequence reads: CASSGMTNQETQYL. Here the CDR3 DNA reads TGTGCCAGTAGCGGGATGACAAACCAAGAGACCCAGTACCTC.

Points on this clonotype: This may come from a read error, since a much larger clone is one base off. This chain joins TRBV5-1 and TRBJ2-2; D tentatively fits TRBD1 or TRBD2 (5 bases each). The CDR3 loop spans 16 amino acids. Germline CDR1 is SGHRS and CDR2 is YFSETQ. For the CDR3, the DNA is TGCGCCAGCAGCCTTTATCAGGGAACCTTAACCGGGGAGCTGTCTTTT. Translation gives CASSLYQGTLTGELSF.

Notes on this clonotype: The junction differs from germline at one of its ends, possibly a read error. V usage is TRBV6-5 and J usage is TRBJ2-5; D is uncertain. From germline, CDR1 is MNHEY and CDR2 SVGAGI. The CDR3 totals 14 residues. The CDR3 region has the DNA TGTGCCAGCAGTTACGCGAGGCGCCAAGAGACCCAGTGCTTC. Residues: CASSYARRQETQCF.

This clonotype was seen a few times. Since a much larger clone is just one base distant, this may be a read error. The CDR3 region has the DNA TGTGCCAGCAGCTTAGGAGAACAGGGGAGGACTGAAGCTTTCTTT. Protein sequence: CASSLGEQGRTEAFF. The rearrangement joins TRBV7-8 to TRBJ1-1; 7 bases match TRBD1. V was pared by 1 base and J by 5 bases, with 7 bases of the junction left unmatched. Germline V CDR1 and CDR2: SGHVS, FQNEAQ. The CDR3 loop spans 15 amino acids.

There are many counts of this clonotype. The V gene is TRBV5-1, the J gene TRBJ1-1, with unresolved D. The V end was cut by 4 bases, the J end by 0 bases, with 7 bases between. Germline V gives CDR1 SGHRS, CDR2 YFSETQ. The CDR3 extends over 13 amino acids. The DNA for the CDR3 is TGCGCCAGCAGCGCCTCCTTGAACACTGAAGCTTTCTTT. Translated, it gives CASSASLNTEAFF. The full variable domain, with the rest looked up from reference TRBV5-1 and TRBJ1-1, is KAGVTQTPRYLIKTRGQQVTLSCSPISGHRSVSWYQQTPGQGLQFLFEYFSETQRNKGNFPGRFSGRQFSNSRSEMNVSTLELGDSALYLCASSASLNTEAFFGQGTRLTVV.

The V call is TRBV27, the J call TRBJ2-1, with a weak D call TRBD2 (6 bases). Trimming pared 6 bases from V and 9 bases from J, leaving 24 bases between. This CDR3 is built from 16 residues. From germline, CDR1 is MNHEY and CDR2 SMNVEV (reference sequence). The CDR3 DNA is TGTGCCAGCAGGCCCCTAGCTGGAGGGCAAAACAGTGAGCAGTTCTTC. Translation gives CASRPLAGGQNSEQFF.

Concerning this clonotype: Just one base apart from a much larger clone, this may be a read error. In DNA form, the CDR3 reads TGCGCCAGCAGAGAGAGAGGGAGCAATCAGCCCCAGCATTTT. It encodes CASRERGSNQPQHF. V gene TRBV5-1 combines with J gene TRBJ1-5; D gene uncertain. Germline lookup yields CDR1 SGHRS and CDR2 YFSETQ. The length of the CDR3 is 14 residues. With 5 bases removed from V and 1 base from J, the gap between germline ends came to 10 bases. Full variable domain (missing parts from reference TRBV5-1 and TRBJ1-5): KAGVTQTPRYLIKTRGQQVTLSCSPISGHRSVSWYQQTPGQGLQFLFEYFSETQRNKGNFPGRFSGRQFSNSRSEMNVSTLELGDSALYLCASRERGSNQPQHFGDGTRLSIL.

To note about this clonotype: One base away lies a much larger clone, so this may be a sequencing read error. The chain carries TRBV6-1 and TRBJ2-1; TRBD2 aligns across 10 bases. The germline V gene has CDR1 MNHNS and CDR2 SASEGT. The CDR3 is 16 residues long. The DNA of the CDR3 is TGTGCCCGCAGTCCCATTCGAGCGGGAGGGCACGATGAGCAGTTCTTC. Protein: CARSPIRAGGHDEQFF.

In its sample, this clonotype was seen many times. Sequence at one end of the junction differs from germline and may be a read error. V gene TRBV28 combines with J gene TRBJ1-5, with D possibly being TRBD1 (5 bases). The CDR3 runs to 15 residues. Germline V lookup: CDR1 MDHEN, CDR2 SYDVKM. Here the CDR3 reads CASSDKGGVNRPQHF. In DNA, the CDR3 is TGTGCCAGCAGCGACAAGGGAGGGGTCAATCGGCCCCAGCATTTT. The whole variable domain, filled in from reference TRBV28 and TRBJ1-5, reads DVKVTQSSRYLVKRTGEKVFLECVQDMDHENMFWYRQDPGLGLRLIYFSYDVKMKEKGDIPEGYSVSREKKERFSLILESASTNQTSMYLCASSDKGGVNRPQHFGDGTRLSIL.